The T cell receptor beta chain under discussion was sequenced for a study of blood T cell repertoires in COVID-19. Trimming took 1 base from V and 5 from J, leaving 14 bases between them. The CDR3 sequence is 15 residues long. CDR1 is SGHTA, CDR2 FQGTGA, per germline. This table comes from immunoSEQ multiplex PCR, and its TCRdb copy is limited to in-frame clones, with some not included. The sample lists 250,000 to 300,000 clones, roughly nine tenths seen once, with approximately 1.2% in the top ten. The chain recombines TRBV7-3 with TRBJ2-5; perhaps TRBD1 as D (5 bases). The sequence derives from a human donor in a cohort exposed to, infected with or recovered from COVID-19 (not recorded which). The donor label of this sample is uncertain. The sample was PBMCs or T cells enriched from blood (not recorded which). The CDR3 loop reads CASSLNAAGRETQYF. The CDR3 nucleotides are TGTGCCAGCAGCTTAAACGCGGCAGGGCGGGAGACCCAGTACTTC.